A single sample is the source of the 11 T cell receptor beta chains below, sequenced in a study of neoadjuvant anti-PD-1 for oral cavity cancer. Here immunoSEQ multiplex PCR was the method, and the copy in TCRdb shows in-frame clones only, minus some. The table has 75,000 or so clones, less than 85% seen once; the top ten hold about 3.1%. This sample comprised PBMCs, obtained before nivolumab (anti-PD-1) treatment. Receptor source: a person between 40 and 80 years old with oral cavity squamous cell carcinoma.

The rearrangement uses TRBV19 and TRBJ1-1, with D maybe TRBD1 (6 bases). V was pared by 4 bases and J by 4 bases, with 10 bases between. The CDR3 is made up of 13 amino acids. Per the germline V gene, CDR1 is LNHDA and CDR2 is SQIVND (reference sequence). The CDR3 spells CASSTTGFTEAFF. CDR3 DNA sequence: TGTGCCAGTAGTACCACAGGGTTCACTGAAGCTTTCTTT.

The genes are TRBV15 and TRBJ2-1; D uncertain. The ends were cut back, 8 bases at V and 2 bases at J, with 7 bases in the middle. The CDR3 spans 12 residues. Germline lookup yields CDR1 LNHNV and CDR2 YYDKDF (reference sequence). The CDR3 protein is CATGRTYNEQFF. In nucleotides, the CDR3 is TGTGCCACCGGGCGGACCTACAATGAGCAGTTCTTC.

The V call is TRBV5-6, the J call TRBJ1-1; maybe TRBD1 (5 bases). The CDR3 sequence is 16 residues long. CDR1 and CDR2 (germline): SGHDT, YYEEEE. V lost 4 bases and J 0 bases, leaving 16 bases between the germline ends. The CDR3 DNA follows: TGTGCCAGCAGCGCCGTTCCAGGGTCGGTGAACACTGAAGCTTTCTTT. It specifies CASSAVPGSVNTEAFF.

The genes are TRBV2 and TRBJ1-1, with D hard to call. V lost 4 bases and J lost 8, with 11 bases in between. The CDR3 loop spans 12 amino acids. CDR1 is SNHLY and CDR2 is FYNNEI in the germline V gene. The CDR3, as DNA: TGTGCCAGCAGTGGGTCCGGGCCCGAAGCTTTCTTT. Protein product: CASSGSGPEAFF.

This sequence joins TRBV29-1 and TRBJ2-3; the D is unclear. Germline CDR1 reads SQVTM; CDR2 reads ANQGSEA. Trimming took 3 bases from V and 2 from J, leaving 9 bases between them. The CDR3 spans 13 residues. CDR3 in DNA: TGCAGCGTTGATCAACAGTTCACAGATACGCAGTATTTT. Translated, it gives CSVDQQFTDTQYF.

This clone has only a few counts. V is TRBV6-5 and J is TRBJ2-2, with no clear D. This CDR3 spans 13 amino acids. The V end was cut by 5 bases, the J end by 3 bases, with 7 bases between. CDR1 is MNHEY and CDR2 is SVGAGI in the germline V gene. Here the CDR3 reads CASSQGYTGELFF. The DNA for the CDR3 is TGTGCCAGCAGTCAAGGGTACACCGGGGAGCTGTTTTTT.

The chain links TRBV28 to TRBJ2-5; D is unclear. CDR3 size: 16 residues. Trimming removed 1 base at V and 1 base at J, with 13 bases between. Germline V gene sequence: CDR1 MDHEN, CDR2 SYDVKM. The CDR3 nucleotides read TGTGCCAGCAGTTTATCCCTAAGAGGCAGCCAAGAGACCCAGTACTTC. This gives the protein CASSLSLRGSQETQYF.

V is TRBV27 and J is TRBJ1-2; D perhaps matches TRBD1 (6 bases). The CDR3 has 13 residues. The V and J ends lost 6 bases and 6 bases respectively, with 14 bases between them. Germline-derived CDR1 and CDR2 are MNHEY and SMNVEV (reference sequence). In nucleotides, the CDR3 is TGTGCCAGCAGCCGAACAGGGTCCGATGGCTACACCTTC. It is translated as CASSRTGSDGYTF.

The chain has TRBV11-2 and TRBJ1-4; D is ambiguous. Trimming shortened V by 5 bases and J by 7 bases, and 17 bases separated the two germline ends. Germline lookup yields CDR1 SGHAT and CDR2 FQNNGV. This CDR3 comprises 15 residues. As DNA, the CDR3 is TGTGCCAGCAGCCTCCAGACCCAGCGGGCTGAAAAACTGTTTTTT. It is translated as CASSLQTQRAEKLFF.

The V call is TRBV15, the J call TRBJ2-5; TRBD2 matches 11 bases. This CDR3 region has 16 residues. V was pared by 2 bases and J by 4 bases, with 6 bases of the junction left unmatched. Germline V gene data show CDR1 as LNHNV and CDR2 as YYDKDF (reference sequence). The CDR3 DNA is TGTGCCACCAGCAGATCGGTAGCGGGAGGGAGAGAGACCCAGTACTTC. The encoded protein is CATSRSVAGGRETQYF.

The chain joins TRBV4-2 to TRBJ2-5; 9 nucleotides align to TRBD2. The CDR3 spans 16 residues. Germline V gene sequence: CDR1 LGHNA, CDR2 YNFKEQ. V shed 1 base, J shed 4 bases, and the junction held 7 bases outside the gene matches. The CDR3 sequence: CASSQGSSGSGETQYF. In nucleotides, the CDR3 is TGTGCCAGCAGCCAAGGTAGTAGCGGGAGTGGAGAGACCCAGTACTTC.